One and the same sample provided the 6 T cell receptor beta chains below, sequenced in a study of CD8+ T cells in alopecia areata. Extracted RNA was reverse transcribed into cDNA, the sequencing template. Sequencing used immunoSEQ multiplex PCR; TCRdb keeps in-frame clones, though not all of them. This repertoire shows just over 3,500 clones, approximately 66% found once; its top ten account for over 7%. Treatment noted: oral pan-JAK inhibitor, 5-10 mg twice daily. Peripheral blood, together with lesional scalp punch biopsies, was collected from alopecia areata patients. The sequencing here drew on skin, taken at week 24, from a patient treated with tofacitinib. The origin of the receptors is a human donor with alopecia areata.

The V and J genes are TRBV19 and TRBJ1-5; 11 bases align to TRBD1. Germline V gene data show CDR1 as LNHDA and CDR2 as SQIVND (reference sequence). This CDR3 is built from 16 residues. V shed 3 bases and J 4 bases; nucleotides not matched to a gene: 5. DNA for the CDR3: TGTGCCAGTAGTATTGGTGGGACAGGGGGGAATCAGCCCCAGCATTTT. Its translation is CASSIGGTGGNQPQHF.

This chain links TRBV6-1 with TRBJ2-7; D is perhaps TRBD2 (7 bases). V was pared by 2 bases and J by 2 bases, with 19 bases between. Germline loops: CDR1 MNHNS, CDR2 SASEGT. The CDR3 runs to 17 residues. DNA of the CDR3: TGTGCCAGCAGTGAATCAGGAAGGGGGGGGCCTACCTACGAGCAGTACTTC. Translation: CASSESGRGGPTYEQYF.

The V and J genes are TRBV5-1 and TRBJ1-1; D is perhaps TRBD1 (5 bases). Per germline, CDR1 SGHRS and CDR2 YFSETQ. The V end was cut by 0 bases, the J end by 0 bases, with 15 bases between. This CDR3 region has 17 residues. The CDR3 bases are TGCGCCAGCAGCTTGGGCCCCTCCGGGACTTTGAACACTGAAGCTTTCTTT. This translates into CASSLGPSGTLNTEAFF.

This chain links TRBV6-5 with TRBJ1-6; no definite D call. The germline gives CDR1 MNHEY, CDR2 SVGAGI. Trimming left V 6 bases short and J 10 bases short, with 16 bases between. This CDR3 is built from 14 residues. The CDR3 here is CASSPSAVRSPLHF. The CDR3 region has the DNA TGTGCCAGCAGCCCCTCCGCGGTTCGATCACCCCTCCACTTT.

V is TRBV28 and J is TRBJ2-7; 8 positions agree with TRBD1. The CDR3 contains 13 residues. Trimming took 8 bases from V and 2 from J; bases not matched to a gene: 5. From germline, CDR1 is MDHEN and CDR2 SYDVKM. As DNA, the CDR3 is TGTGCCAGCTGGACAGGGAAACCCTACGAGCAGTACTTC. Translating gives CASWTGKPYEQYF. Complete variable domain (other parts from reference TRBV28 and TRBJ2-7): DVKVTQSSRYLVKRTGEKVFLECVQDMDHENMFWYRQDPGLGLRLIYFSYDVKMKEKGDIPEGYSVSREKKERFSLILESASTNQTSMYLCASWTGKPYEQYFGPGTRLTVT.

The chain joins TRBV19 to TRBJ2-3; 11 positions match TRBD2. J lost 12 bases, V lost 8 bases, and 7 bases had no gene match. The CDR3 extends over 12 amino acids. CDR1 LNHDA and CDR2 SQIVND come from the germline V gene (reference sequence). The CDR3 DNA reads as TGTGCCAGTGCGGCTAGCGGGGGGCGTCAGTATTTT. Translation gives CASAASGGRQYF.